The 15 T cell receptor beta chains below were found in one sample sequenced in a study of shared clonotypes between healthy human individuals. TCRdb's table, derived via immunoSEQ multiplex PCR, lists solely in-frame clones and lacks some. Of 1,400,000 or so clones in the sample, just under 99% are singletons; the top ten hold approximately 0.4%. The source material was naive CD4+ T cells sorted from blood. As to subset: CD45RA+ positively selected. These receptors came from a man aged 25-40 years in good health.

This chain uses TRBV25-1 with TRBJ1-1; 8 bases agree with TRBD1. V lost 4 bases to trimming and J lost 1 base; unmatched junction nucleotides: 8. CDR1 is MGHDK and CDR2 is SYGVNS in the germline V gene. The CDR3 loop spans 16 amino acids. The CDR3 spells CASSGLPGQENTEAFF. CDR3 bases: TGTGCCAGCAGTGGTCTCCCGGGACAGGAGAACACTGAAGCTTTCTTT.

The chain recombines TRBV6-5 with TRBJ1-5; perhaps TRBD1 as D (5 bases). The CDR3 loop spans 12 amino acids. The ends were cut back, 4 bases at V and 7 bases at J, with 8 bases in the middle. Looked up from germline, CDR1 is MNHEY and CDR2 is SVGAGI. The CDR3 bases are TGTGCCAGCAGTTTCGGGGGGCAGCCCCAGCATTTT. Translated: CASSFGGQPQHF.

The V gene is TRBV15, the J gene TRBJ2-3, with D perhaps TRBD2 (5 bases). This CDR3 spans 17 amino acids. V lost 4 bases and J lost 1, with 18 bases in between. CDR1 and CDR2 from the germline V gene are LNHNV and YYDKDF (reference sequence). CDR3 amino acids: CATSIRAKPRGTDTQYF. The CDR3 DNA follows: TGTGCCACCAGCATCCGGGCAAAGCCGCGGGGCACAGATACGCAGTATTTT.

The chain uses TRBV14 and TRBJ1-5; D ambiguous. Germline values: CDR1 SGHDN, CDR2 FVKESK. V lost 0 bases to trimming and J lost 5 bases, with 5 bases between them. The CDR3 consists of 13 residues. The CDR3 sequence: CASSQDPHQPQHF. The CDR3 bases are TGTGCCAGCAGCCAAGATCCCCATCAGCCCCAGCATTTT. Full variable domain (rest looked up from reference TRBV14 and TRBJ1-5): EAGVTQFPSHSVIEKGQTVTLRCDPISGHDNLYWYRRVMGKEIKFLLHFVKESKQDESGMPNNRFLAERTGGTYSTLKVQPAELEDSGVYFCASSQDPHQPQHFGDGTRLSIL.

The chain combines TRBV11-3 with TRBJ2-7, with D possibly matching TRBD1 (5 bases). Germline V gives CDR1 SGHNT, CDR2 YENEEA. Trimming pared 4 bases from V and 0 bases from J, leaving 13 bases between. The CDR3 spans 15 residues. CDR3 residues: CASSWETGHSYEQYF. The CDR3, as DNA: TGTGCCAGCAGCTGGGAAACCGGACACTCCTACGAGCAGTACTTC.

The chain carries TRBV7-9 and TRBJ2-3; 8 bases are a match to TRBD1. Germline values: CDR1 SEHNR, CDR2 FQNEAQ (reference sequence). The CDR3 has 18 amino acids. Unmatched junction bases numbered 15, after V lost 5 bases and J lost 2 bases. The DNA for the CDR3 is TGTGCCAGCAGCCACACCGCCGGACAGGGTTTAATCACAGATACGCAGTATTTT. This sequence encodes CASSHTAGQGLITDTQYF.

J is TRBJ2-1 and V is TRBV5-1, with TRBD1 identical over 7 bases. Looked up from germline, CDR1 is SGHRS and CDR2 is YFSETQ. The length of the CDR3 is 14 residues. V dropped 4 bases and J dropped 7; count of bases not matched to a gene: 8. CDR3 sequence reads: CASSLAQQGNEQFF. The CDR3 coding sequence is TGCGCCAGCAGCCTCGCCCAACAGGGGAATGAGCAGTTCTTC.

This chain links TRBV9 with TRBJ2-5; D ambiguous. Deletions cut 0 bases from V and 5 bases from J, with 26 bases between. The CDR3 is made up of 19 amino acids. Germline assignment: CDR1 SGDLS and CDR2 YYNGEE. The CDR3 sequence: CASSVGRSEMGGRLETQYF. CDR3 sequence (DNA): TGTGCCAGCAGCGTAGGGCGGAGCGAGATGGGTGGTCGTCTCGAGACCCAGTACTTC.

The rearrangement joins TRBV18 to TRBJ2-1, with 8 bases aligning to TRBD2. The V segment lost 5 bases and the J segment 4 bases; nucleotides outside the gene matches: 7. The CDR3 runs to 15 residues. Germline CDR1 reads KGHSH; CDR2 reads LQKENI. The DNA for the CDR3 is TGTGCCAGCTCAAAAGCGGGAGATTGGTACAATGAGCAGTTCTTC. Translated: CASSKAGDWYNEQFF.

V usage is TRBV20-1 and J usage is TRBJ2-5; TRBD2 is a possible D gene (5 bases). CDR1 and CDR2 (germline): DFQATT, SNEGSKA (reference sequence). V was cut by 5 bases and J by 5 bases, with 6 bases left in between. The CDR3 totals 10 residues. CDR3: CSAWRETQYF. The CDR3 DNA reads as TGCAGTGCTTGGAGGGAGACCCAGTACTTC.

The V gene is TRBV9, the J gene TRBJ2-1, with 10 bases lining up with TRBD1. This CDR3 is built from 17 residues. Trimming removed 5 bases from V and 2 bases from J; junction bases left unmatched: 10. The V gene's germline CDR1 is SGDLS and CDR2 YYNGEE. The CDR3 protein is CASSRSGGTGAYNEQFF. In DNA, the CDR3 is TGTGCCAGCAGTCGGTCTGGGGGGACAGGGGCCTACAATGAGCAGTTCTTC.

V is TRBV30 and J is TRBJ1-1; D call uncertain. Germline assignment: CDR1 GTSNPN and CDR2 SVGIG (reference sequence). This CDR3 region has 14 residues. V lost 3 bases and J lost 5, with 16 bases in between. The chain's CDR3 is CAWSLTRQTTEAFF. The CDR3 nucleotides read TGTGCCTGGAGCTTAACACGTCAAACGACTGAAGCTTTCTTT. Variable domain in full (rest from reference TRBV30 and TRBJ1-1): SQTIHQWPATLVQPVGSPLSLECTVEGTSNPNLYWYRQAAGRGLQLLFYSVGIGQISSEVPQNLSASRPQDRQFILSSKKLLLSDSGFYLCAWSLTRQTTEAFFGQGTRLTVV.

The chain links TRBV7-6 to TRBJ2-3, with 7 bases fitting TRBD1. Trimming removed 1 base from V and 2 bases from J; junction bases left unmatched: 9. The CDR3 totals 17 residues. Germline loops: CDR1 SGHVS, CDR2 FNYEAQ. DNA for the CDR3: TGTGCCAGCAGCTTAGGGGCTGCAGGGGGTCTCACAGATACGCAGTATTTT. Residues: CASSLGAAGGLTDTQYF.

The chain recombines TRBV18 with TRBJ2-5; TRBD2 agrees at 7 bases. The CDR3 loop spans 14 amino acids. CDR1 is KGHSH, CDR2 LQKENI, per germline. Trimming at V came to 3 bases and at J to 2 bases, leaving 3 bases not matched to a gene. The CDR3 DNA sequence: TGTGCCAGCTCACCCGGGACTATTCAAGAGACCCAGTACTTC. This sequence encodes CASSPGTIQETQYF.

In this sample, this clone turned up once. In DNA form, the CDR3 reads TGTGCCAGCAGTGTTCACGGGACCTACGAGCAGTACTTC. Translation gives CASSVHGTYEQYF. The chain combines TRBV25-1 with TRBJ2-7; the D gene is possibly TRBD2 (5 bases). The CDR3 has 13 residues. V lost 4 bases, J lost 2 bases, and 9 bases lay in between. The germline CDR1 and CDR2 sequences are MGHDK and SYGVNS.